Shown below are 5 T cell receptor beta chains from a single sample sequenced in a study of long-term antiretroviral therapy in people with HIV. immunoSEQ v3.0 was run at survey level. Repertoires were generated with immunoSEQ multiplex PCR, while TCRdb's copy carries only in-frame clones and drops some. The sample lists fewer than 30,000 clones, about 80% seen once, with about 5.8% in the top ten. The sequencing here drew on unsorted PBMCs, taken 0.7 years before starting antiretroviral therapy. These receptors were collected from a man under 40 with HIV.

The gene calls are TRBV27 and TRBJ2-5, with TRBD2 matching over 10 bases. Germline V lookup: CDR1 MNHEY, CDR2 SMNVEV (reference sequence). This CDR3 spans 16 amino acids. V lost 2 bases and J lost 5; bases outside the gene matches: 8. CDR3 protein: CASSLKAGGPEETQYF. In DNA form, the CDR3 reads TGTGCCAGCAGTTTAAAAGCGGGGGGGCCTGAGGAGACCCAGTACTTC.

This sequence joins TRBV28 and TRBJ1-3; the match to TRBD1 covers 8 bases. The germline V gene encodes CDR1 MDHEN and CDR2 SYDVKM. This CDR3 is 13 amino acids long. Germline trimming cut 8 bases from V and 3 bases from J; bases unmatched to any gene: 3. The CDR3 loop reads CASLDRGGNTIYF. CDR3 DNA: TGTGCCAGCCTTGACAGGGGTGGAAACACCATATATTTT.

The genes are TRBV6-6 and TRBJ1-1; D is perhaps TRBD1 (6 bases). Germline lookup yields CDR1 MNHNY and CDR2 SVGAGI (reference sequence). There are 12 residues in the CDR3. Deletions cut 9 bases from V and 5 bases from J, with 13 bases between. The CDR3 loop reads CASHRVRTEAFF. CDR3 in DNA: TGTGCCAGTCACAGGGTAAGGACTGAAGCTTTCTTT.

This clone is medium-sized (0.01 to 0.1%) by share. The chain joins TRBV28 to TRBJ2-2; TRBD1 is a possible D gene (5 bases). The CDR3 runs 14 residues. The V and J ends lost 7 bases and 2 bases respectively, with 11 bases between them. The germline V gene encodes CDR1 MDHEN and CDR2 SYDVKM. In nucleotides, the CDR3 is TGTGCCAGCATTTCAAGGGGAAACACCGGGGAGCTGTTTTTT. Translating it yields CASISRGNTGELFF. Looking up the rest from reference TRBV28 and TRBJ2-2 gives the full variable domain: DVKVTQSSRYLVKRTGEKVFLECVQDMDHENMFWYRQDPGLGLRLIYFSYDVKMKEKGDIPEGYSVSREKKERFSLILESASTNQTSMYLCASISRGNTGELFFGEGSRLTVL.

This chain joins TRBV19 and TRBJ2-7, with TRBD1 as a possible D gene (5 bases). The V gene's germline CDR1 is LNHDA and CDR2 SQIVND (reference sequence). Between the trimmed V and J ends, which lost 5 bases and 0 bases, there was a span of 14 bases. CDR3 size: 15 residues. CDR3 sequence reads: CASSAQGRSSYEQYF. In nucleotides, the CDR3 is TGTGCCAGTAGTGCTCAGGGCAGGAGCTCCTACGAGCAGTACTTC.